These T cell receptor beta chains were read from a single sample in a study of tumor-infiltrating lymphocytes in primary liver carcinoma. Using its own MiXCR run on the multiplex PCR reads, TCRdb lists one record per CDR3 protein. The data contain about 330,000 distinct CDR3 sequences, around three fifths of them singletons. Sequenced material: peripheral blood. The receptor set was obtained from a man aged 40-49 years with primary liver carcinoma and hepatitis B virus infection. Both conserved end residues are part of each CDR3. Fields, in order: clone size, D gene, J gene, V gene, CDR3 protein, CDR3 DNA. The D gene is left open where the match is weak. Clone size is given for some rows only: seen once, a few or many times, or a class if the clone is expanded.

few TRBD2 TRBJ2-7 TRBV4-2 CASSQDRPGTTEQYF TGTGCCAGCAGCCAAGACCGCCCTGGGACTACCGAGCAGTACTTC
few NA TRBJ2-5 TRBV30 CAWSVGSGQETQYF TGTGCCTGGAGTGTAGGTAGCGGCCAAGAGACCCAGTACTTC
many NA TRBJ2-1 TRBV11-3 CASSFGPPLDNEQFF TGTGCCAGCAGCTTCGGACCCCCGTTGGACAATGAGCAGTTCTTC
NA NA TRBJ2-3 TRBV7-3 CASSFNGPSDTQYF TGTGCCAGCAGCTTTAACGGACCGAGTGATACGCAGTATTTT
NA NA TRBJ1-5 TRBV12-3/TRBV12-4 CASQGTGRDNQPQHF TGTGCTAGCCAGGGAACAGGGAGGGACAATCAGCCCCAGCATTTT
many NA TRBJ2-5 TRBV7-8 CASSRGGPFQETQYF TGTGCCAGCAGCCGTGGAGGGCCTTTCCAAGAGACCCAGTACTTC
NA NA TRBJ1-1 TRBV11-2 CVSSLTAFDTENFF TGTGTCAGCAGCTTAACGGCCTTCGACACTGAAAATTTCTTT
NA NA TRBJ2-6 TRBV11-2 CAGSLGAGPGSEADVLTF TGTGCCGGCAGCTTAGGGGCGGGGCCCGGCTCTGAGGCCGACGTCCTGACTTTC
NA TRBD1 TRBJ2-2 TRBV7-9 CASSRTGGDTGELFF TGTGCCAGCAGCAGAACAGGGGGCGACACCGGGGAGCTGTTTTTT
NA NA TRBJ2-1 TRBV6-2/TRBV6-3 CANSYMAGYDEQFF TGTGCCAACAGTTATATGGCAGGTTACGATGAGCAGTTCTTC
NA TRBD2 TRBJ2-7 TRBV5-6 CASSWWTSGRDGQYF TGTGCCAGCAGCTGGTGGACTAGCGGGAGGGACGGGCAGTACTTC
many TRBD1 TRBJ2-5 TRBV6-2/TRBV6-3 CASRPLGTGIETQYF TGTGCCAGCAGACCACTGGGGACAGGGATAGAGACCCAGTACTTC
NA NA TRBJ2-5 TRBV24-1 CATSDGETQYF TGTGCCACCAGTGATGGAGAGACCCAGTACTTC
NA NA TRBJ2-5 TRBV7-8 CASSFLDTQETQYF TGTGCCAGCAGCTTCCTAGACACTCAAGAGACCCAGTACTTC
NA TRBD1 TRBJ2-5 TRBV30 CAWSRDRGQETQYF TGTGCCTGGAGCCGGGACAGGGGCCAAGAGACCCAGTACTTC
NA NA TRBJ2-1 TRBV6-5 CASSYNWGNNEQFF TGTGCCAGCAGTTACAACTGGGGTAATAATGAGCAGTTCTTC
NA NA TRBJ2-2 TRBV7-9 CASSPEGQATGELFF TGTGCCAGCAGCCCAGAGGGGCAGGCAACCGGGGAGCTGTTTTTT